Below are 22 T cell receptor beta chains sequenced from a single sample in a study of T cell responses to AZD1222 COVID-19 vaccine. The protocol was immunoSEQ multiplex PCR, while the TCRdb copy is restricted to in-frame clones and leaves out a portion. The table records about 130,000 clones, approximately 83% of them present only once. This specimen was peripheral blood, taken on day 0 of AZD1222 vaccination. The source is an adult in good health.

The chain recombines TRBV11-2 with TRBJ1-1; TRBD1 matches 9 bases. The germline CDR1 and CDR2 sequences are SGHAT and FQNNGV. There are 16 residues in the CDR3. Unmatched junction bases numbered 6, after V lost 1 base and J lost 3 bases. The CDR3 loop is CASSLAGGDRDTEAFF. CDR3 DNA: TGTGCCAGCAGCTTAGCAGGGGGGGACAGGGACACTGAAGCTTTCTTT.

V gene TRBV7-9 combines with J gene TRBJ2-5; D possibly matches TRBD1 or TRBD2 (6 bases each). From germline, CDR1 is SEHNR and CDR2 FQNEAQ (reference sequence). The CDR3 sequence is 14 residues long. V was clipped by 6 bases and J by 10 bases, with 21 bases between them. For the CDR3, the DNA is TGTGCCAGCAGACCTAATAGGGGGGTCGCGGGCCAGTACTTC. Translating gives CASRPNRGVAGQYF.

The chain carries TRBV4-2 and TRBJ2-5; D may be TRBD2 (7 bases). V lost 0 bases, J lost 4 bases, and 9 bases lay in between. The CDR3 totals 14 residues. CDR1 LGHNA and CDR2 YNFKEQ come from the germline V gene. CDR3 amino acids: CASSQEGGAETQYF. The CDR3 bases are TGTGCCAGCAGCCAAGAAGGGGGGGCAGAGACCCAGTACTTC.

This chain links TRBV6-5 with TRBJ1-6, with D possibly TRBD1 on 5 matching bases. Germline CDR1 reads MNHEY; CDR2 reads SVGAGI. Trimming removed 6 bases from V and 10 bases from J, with 13 bases in between. CDR3 size: 13 residues. CDR3 sequence reads: CASRSGIGSPLHF. The CDR3 nucleotides read TGTGCCAGCAGATCAGGGATAGGCTCACCCCTCCACTTT.

The chain recombines TRBV5-1 with TRBJ2-7; D unresolved. With 2 bases removed from V and 0 bases from J, the gap between germline ends came to 12 bases. The CDR3 contains 15 residues. Germline V gene data show CDR1 as SGHRS and CDR2 as YFSETQ. This chain's CDR3 is CASSFQPGPSYEQYF. DNA for the CDR3: TGCGCCAGCAGCTTCCAACCGGGCCCCTCCTACGAGCAGTACTTC.

The chain combines TRBV12-3 or TRBV12-4 with TRBJ1-1; 9 nucleotides agree with TRBD1. J lost 10 bases, V lost 7 bases, and 7 bases had no gene match. CDR3 length equals 12 residues. The CDR3 nucleotides read TGTGCCAGCACCCCGGGACAGGGAGCAGCTTTCTTT. Translated, it gives CASTPGQGAAFF.

CDR3: CAYRPGPTITGELFF. CDR3 DNA sequence: TGTGCCTACAGACCGGGACCTACTATCACCGGGGAGCTGTTTTTT. The V call is TRBV6-5, the J call TRBJ2-2; possibly TRBD1 or TRBD2 for D (5 bases each). Trimming stripped 11 bases from V and 4 bases from J, with 20 bases between. The CDR3 contains 15 residues. The germline gives CDR1 MNHEY, CDR2 SVGAGI.

The genes are TRBV3-1 (or the pseudogene TRBV3-2) and TRBJ1-2; unclear D gene. Trimming shortened V by 3 bases and J by 6 bases, and 14 bases separated the two germline ends. Germline CDR1 LGHDT, CDR2 YNNKEL (reference sequence). The CDR3 runs 14 residues. CDR3 in amino acids: CASSHRSQRHGYTF. CDR3 DNA sequence: TGTGCCAGCAGCCATAGGTCGCAGCGACATGGCTACACCTTC.

V is TRBV11-3 and J is TRBJ1-4, with no clear D. V shed 5 bases and J shed 5 bases, with 12 bases lying between them. This CDR3 has 14 amino acids. Germline CDR1 SGHNT, CDR2 YENEEA. CDR3 in DNA: TGTGCCAGCAGCCCAGACGGGCAAAATGAAAAACTGTTTTTT. This translates into CASSPDGQNEKLFF.

This clone was observed once. The rearrangement joins TRBV27 to TRBJ1-1; D is uncertain. The CDR3 sequence is 13 residues long. Trimming stripped 3 bases from V and 3 bases from J, with 8 bases between. Germline V lookup: CDR1 MNHEY, CDR2 SMNVEV (reference sequence). This CDR3 reads CASSFSVDTEAFF. DNA for the CDR3: TGTGCCAGCAGTTTTTCGGTAGACACTGAAGCTTTCTTT.

V is TRBV14 and J is TRBJ1-4; D not resolved. The CDR3 is 14 amino acids. The V gene lost 5 bases and the J gene lost 8 bases, with 15 bases spanning the gap. Germline-derived CDR1 and CDR2 are SGHDN and FVKESK. This chain's CDR3 is CASSSFGLREKLFF. DNA for the CDR3: TGTGCCAGCAGCTCTTTCGGACTTCGGGAAAAACTGTTTTTT.

The chain has TRBV4-1 and TRBJ1-2; tentative D call: TRBD1 (6 bases). V was trimmed by 4 bases and J by 4 bases, leaving 16 bases between them. There are 15 residues in the CDR3. Germline CDR1 is MGHRA and CDR2 is YSYEKL. The CDR3 nucleotides are TGCGCCAGCAGCCTACAGGGACTAGGGGCCTATGGCTACACCTTC. Translated: CASSLQGLGAYGYTF.

The chain is built from TRBV6-5 and TRBJ2-3; D might be TRBD2 (5 bases). CDR1 and CDR2 (germline): MNHEY, SVGAGI. The CDR3 runs to 11 residues. V was shortened by 10 bases and J by 4 bases, with 9 bases between the two germline ends. Written as DNA, the CDR3 is TGTGCCACCGCGGAGGCAGATACGCAGTATTTT. This gives the protein CATAEADTQYF.

J is TRBJ1-5 and V is TRBV2; unclear D gene. Between the trimmed V and J ends, which lost 1 base and 6 bases, there was a span of 4 bases. Germline V gene sequence: CDR1 SNHLY, CDR2 FYNNEI. The length of the CDR3 is 12 residues. DNA of the CDR3: TGTGCCAGCAGTGAAGAAGGTCAGCCCCAGCATTTT. Translated, it gives CASSEEGQPQHF.

V gene TRBV29-1 combines with J gene TRBJ1-1, with D unresolved. Germline CDR1 reads SQVTM; CDR2 reads ANQGSEA. V was shortened by 0 bases and J by 4 bases, with 6 bases between the two germline ends. There are 12 residues in the CDR3. CDR3 loop: CSVEDPGTEAFF. The CDR3 DNA sequence: TGCAGCGTTGAAGATCCCGGCACTGAAGCTTTCTTT.

This rearrangement joins TRBV9 to TRBJ1-1; D remains unclear. This CDR3 is 14 amino acids long. V lost 0 bases, J lost 1 base, and 7 bases lay in between. Germline V gene sequence: CDR1 SGDLS, CDR2 YYNGEE. CDR3 residues: CASSVDPWNTEAFF. The CDR3 DNA reads as TGTGCCAGCAGCGTAGATCCGTGGAACACTGAAGCTTTCTTT.

This clone was seen a few times. The chain links TRBV28 to TRBJ1-5; D possibly corresponds to TRBD1 (5 bases). Between the trimmed V and J ends, which lost 6 bases and 4 bases, there was a span of 16 bases. The CDR3 runs 15 residues. From germline, CDR1 is MDHEN and CDR2 SYDVKM. Here the CDR3 DNA reads TGTGCCAGCAGCCCAGAAAGGGACTATAATCAGCCCCAGCATTTT. Its protein is CASSPERDYNQPQHF.

The chain employs TRBV7-5 and TRBJ1-5; TRBD1 was called by the table and not checked on the DNA. TRBV7-5 is noted as a pseudogene. The CDR3 runs 17 residues. This CDR3 reads CARSFSFQGASNQPQHF. Here the CDR3 DNA reads TGTGCCAGAAGCTTTTCTTTCCAGGGGGCTAGCAATCAGCCCCAGCATTTT.

CDR3 DNA sequence: TGTGCCAGCAGCTTAGGCCAACCCCCGAACACTGAAGCTTTCTTT. This gives the protein CASSLGQPPNTEAFF. The rearrangement uses TRBV7-9 and TRBJ1-1, with unresolved D. Germline CDR1 reads SEHNR; CDR2 reads FQNEAQ (reference sequence). Deletions cut 1 base from V and 1 base from J, with 10 bases between. CDR3 length: 15 residues.

The rearrangement uses TRBV12-3 or TRBV12-4 and TRBJ2-1; 9 nucleotides align to TRBD2. V dropped 7 bases and J dropped 8; count of bases not matched to a gene: 6. The CDR3 contains 13 residues. The CDR3 region is CASNSGSYYEQFF. Here the CDR3 DNA reads TGTGCCAGCAATAGCGGGAGTTATTATGAGCAGTTCTTC.

The gene calls are TRBV29-1 and TRBJ1-2; no firm D call. The germline V gene encodes CDR1 SQVTM and CDR2 ANQGSEA. V was clipped by 4 bases and J by 0 bases, with 6 bases between them. There are 12 residues in the CDR3. CDR3 sequence reads: CSVGTANYGYTF. The CDR3 DNA is TGCAGCGTTGGAACGGCTAACTATGGCTACACCTTC.

This rearrangement joins TRBV19 to TRBJ2-2; 12 nucleotides line up with TRBD1. This CDR3 has 17 amino acids. Germline V gene sequence: CDR1 LNHDA, CDR2 SQIVND (reference sequence). The trim removed 8 bases at V and 7 bases at J, leaving 14 bases unmatched. CDR3: CASSPRDRGRDGGELFF. For the CDR3, the DNA is TGTGCCAGTTCCCCCCGGGACAGGGGGCGCGATGGCGGGGAGCTGTTTTTT. Looking up the rest from reference TRBV19 and TRBJ2-2 gives the full variable domain: DGGITQSPKYLFRKEGQNVTLSCEQNLNHDAMYWYRQDPGQGLRLIYYSQIVNDFQKGDIAEGYSVSREKKESFPLTVTSAQKNPTAFYLCASSPRDRGRDGGELFFGEGSRLTVL.